Detailed here is one T cell receptor beta chain. These data belong to a study of human T cells and chemical hapten exposure. Study background: Patch tests put 0.01% DPC on the upper back, and the results were checked at 6 days.

This CDR3 spans 10 amino acids. Trimming removed 4 bases from V and 3 bases from J, with 3 bases in between. Germline V gives CDR1 SQVTM, CDR2 ANQGSEA. Time point here: patch test 3, about 24 weeks after DPC sensitization. Treatment here: therapeutic diphenylcyclopropenone sensitization with weekly scalp DPC. Attachment of unique molecular identifiers to individual cDNA molecules was performed in the library. Per the original data handling: The number of TCRs in each sample had a median of approximately 93,000 and spanned about 23,224 to 700,000. TCRdb re-called the RACE reads through MiXCR, storing one row per CDR3 protein. These V and J calls originate from TCRdb's pipeline instead of the authors' own analysis. The data show 45,000 to 60,000 distinct CDR3 sequences, with around 12% seen just once and 2.4% held by the top ten.

V and J are TRBV29-1 and TRBJ2-5; D call uncertain. Sequencing used whole blood, obtained in connection with sensitization to the hapten diphenylcyclopropenone (DPC). The receptor comes from a man aged 30 to 39 with alopecia areata. Some clones in this sample may be carry-over from other donors' samples. In nucleotides, the CDR3 is TGCAGCGTTGGTGAAGAGACCCAGTACTTC. Amino acids: CSVGEETQYF.